This TCR beta chain was identified during a study of T-cell reconstitution after alpha-beta-depleted transplantation in children. This clonotype was seen at least ten times. Trimming cost V 6 bases and J 3 bases, with 11 bases left between them. CDR3 length: 13 amino acids. Looked up from germline, CDR1 is DFQATT and CDR2 is SNEGSKA (reference sequence). During its preparation, the TCRbeta library received unique molecular identifiers. TCRdb recomputed calls from the PCR reads with MiXCR, one row per CDR3 protein. Among about 19,000 distinct CDR3 sequences, 10% to 15% were seen once, and the ten largest hold 35%.

The rearrangement links TRBV20-1 to TRBJ1-4; D unclear. The sequenced sample was PBMCs, mostly from graft donor cells, obtained 60 days after TCRalphabeta/CD19-depleted stem cell transplant. The sequence was collected from a female patient aged 2 to 10 who had a stem cell transplant for congenital amegakaryocytic thrombocytopenia, so the T cells may come from the graft donor. CDR3 DNA: TGCAGTGCCCCGCGGGGTGCTAATGAAAAACTGTTTTTT. Translation: CSAPRGANEKLFF.